This T cell receptor beta chain is drawn from a study of blood T cell repertoires in COVID-19. Study-level background: Researchers got acute and convalescent COVID-19 samples from the United States, Italy and Spain. PBMCs, B-cell-depleted T cells, or T cells provided the cDNA or gDNA that made up the material.

The CDR3 totals 14 residues. The V and J ends lost 0 bases and 2 bases respectively, with 7 bases between them. Germline V gene sequence: CDR1 MNHEY, CDR2 SVGAGI. Original handling: Estimated nucleated cell counts came from reference gene primer amplification. Assay: immunoSEQ multiplex PCR; the TCRdb copy retains only in-frame clones and omits some. For V, J and clone size, that table is used; D and trimming come from the DNA. The sample includes 60,000 to 65,000 clones, approximately 80% seen only once; the top ten take 5.6%. Input material: peripheral blood. The TCR sequence derives from a woman aged 55 to 70 with acute or convalescent COVID-19. The rearrangement joins TRBV6-5 to TRBJ1-2; D unclear. DNA of the CDR3: TGTGCCAGCAGTTACTCGAGGGCGAACTATGGCTACACCTTC. Translation gives CASSYSRANYGYTF.